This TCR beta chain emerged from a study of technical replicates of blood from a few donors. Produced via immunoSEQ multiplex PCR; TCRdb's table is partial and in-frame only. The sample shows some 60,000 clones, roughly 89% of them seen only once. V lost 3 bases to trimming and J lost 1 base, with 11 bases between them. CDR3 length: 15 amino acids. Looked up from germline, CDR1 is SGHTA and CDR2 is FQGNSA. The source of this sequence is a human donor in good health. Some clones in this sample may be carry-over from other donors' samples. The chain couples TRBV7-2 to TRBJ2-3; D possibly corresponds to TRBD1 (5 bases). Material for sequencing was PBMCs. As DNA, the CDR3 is TGTGCCAGCAGCTTTGCAGGGATGGGCACAGATACGCAGTATTTT. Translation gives CASSFAGMGTDTQYF.